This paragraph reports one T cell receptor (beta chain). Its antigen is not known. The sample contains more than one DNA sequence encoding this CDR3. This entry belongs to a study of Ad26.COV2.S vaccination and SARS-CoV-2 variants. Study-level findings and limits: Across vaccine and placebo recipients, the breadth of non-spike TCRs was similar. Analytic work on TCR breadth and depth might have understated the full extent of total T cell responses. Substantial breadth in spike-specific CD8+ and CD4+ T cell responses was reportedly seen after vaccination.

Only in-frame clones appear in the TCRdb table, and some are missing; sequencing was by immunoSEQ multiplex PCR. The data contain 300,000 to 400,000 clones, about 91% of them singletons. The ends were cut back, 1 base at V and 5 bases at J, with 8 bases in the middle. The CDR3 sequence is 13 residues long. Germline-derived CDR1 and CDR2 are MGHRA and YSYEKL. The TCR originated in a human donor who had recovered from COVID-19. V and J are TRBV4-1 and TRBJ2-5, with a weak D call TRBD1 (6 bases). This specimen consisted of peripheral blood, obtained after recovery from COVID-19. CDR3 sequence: CASSQAQGETQYF. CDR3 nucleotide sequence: TGCGCCAGCAGCCAAGCCCAGGGGGAGACCCAGTACTTC.